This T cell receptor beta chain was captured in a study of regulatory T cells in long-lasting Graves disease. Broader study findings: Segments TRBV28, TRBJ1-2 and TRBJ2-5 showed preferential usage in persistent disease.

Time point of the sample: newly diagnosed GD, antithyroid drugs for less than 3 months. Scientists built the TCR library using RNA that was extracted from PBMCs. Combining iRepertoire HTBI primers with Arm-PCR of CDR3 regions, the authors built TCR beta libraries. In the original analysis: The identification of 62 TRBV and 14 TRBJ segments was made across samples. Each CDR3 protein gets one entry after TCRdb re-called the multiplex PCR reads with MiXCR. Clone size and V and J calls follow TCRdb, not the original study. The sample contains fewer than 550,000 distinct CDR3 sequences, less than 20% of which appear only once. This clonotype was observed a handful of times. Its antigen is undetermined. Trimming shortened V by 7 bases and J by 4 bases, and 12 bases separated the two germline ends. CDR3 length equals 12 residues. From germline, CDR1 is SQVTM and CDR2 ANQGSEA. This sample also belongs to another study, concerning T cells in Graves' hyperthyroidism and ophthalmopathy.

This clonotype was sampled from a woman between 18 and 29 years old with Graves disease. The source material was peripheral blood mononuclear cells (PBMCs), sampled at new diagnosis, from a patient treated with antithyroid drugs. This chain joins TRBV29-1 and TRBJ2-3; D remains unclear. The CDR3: CSAKRQSDTQYF. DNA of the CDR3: TGCAGCGCCAAGAGGCAGTCAGATACGCAGTATTTT.